A selection of T cell receptor beta chains follows, all from one sample in a study of blood T cell repertoires in COVID-19. Produced via immunoSEQ multiplex PCR; TCRdb's table is partial and in-frame only. The sample contains 200,000 or so clones, around 90% of which appear only once. The material sequenced was PBMCs or T cells enriched from blood (not recorded which). The receptors were sampled from a man aged 25 to 40 who had recovered from COVID-19. Both conserved end residues are part of each CDR3. A D gene is named only where the DNA matches it firmly. The size field is filled for only some rows; it gives once, few, many or a size class.

V	J	D	size	DNA	CDR3
TRBV7-9	TRBJ2-1	TRBD2	few	TGTGCCAGCAGCTTAGGGTCTACGGCTAGCGGGTACAATGAGCAGTTCTTC	CASSLGSTASGYNEQFF
TRBV29-1	TRBJ2-5	.	few	TGCAGCGTTGAAGATCAGATGGAGACCCAGTACTTC	CSVEDQMETQYF
TRBV9	TRBJ1-1	.	.	TGTGCCAGCAGCTCTCAGGGGCAGGGGAACACTGAAGCTTTCTTT	CASSSQGQGNTEAFF
TRBV7-8	TRBJ1-5	.	few	TGTGCCAGCAGTCTAGACAGGACAAGCAATCAGCCCCAGCATTTT	CASSLDRTSNQPQHF
TRBV5-4	TRBJ1-2	.	once	TGTGCCAGCAGCTTGGGACAGAACTCTAACTATGGCTACACCTTC	CASSLGQNSNYGYTF
TRBV27	TRBJ2-1	.	.	TGTGCCAGCAGTTTAGATGGAGGTGGAAATGAGCAGTTCTTC	CASSLDGGGNEQFF
TRBV6-5	TRBJ2-7	TRBD1	once	TGTGCCAGCAGTCGACAGGGCCCTTTCGAGCAGTACTTC	CASSRQGPFEQYF
TRBV10-3	TRBJ1-5	.	.	TGTGCCATCAGCCAACAGGGAAATCAGCCCCAGCATTTT	CAISQQGNQPQHF
TRBV5-5	TRBJ1-4	.	once	TGTGCCAGCAGCAAATCCCCAGGGGCTGGAGATGAAAAACTGTTTTTT	CASSKSPGAGDEKLFF
TRBV19	TRBJ2-4	TRBD1	.	TGTGCCAGTAGTATAGAAGGGACAGGGATAAACATTCAGTACTTC	CASSIEGTGINIQYF
TRBV5-1	TRBJ2-2	TRBD2	.	TGCGCCAGCAGCCGGAGACTAGCGGGAGGCCCGAACACCGGGGAGCTGTTTTTT	CASSRRLAGGPNTGELFF
TRBV28	TRBJ1-5	.	.	TGTGCCAGCAGTGCCGACACAGGGAGCAATCAGCCCCAGCATTTT	CASSADTGSNQPQHF
TRBV30	TRBJ1-2	.	.	TGTGCCCAGATTCGACAACCTGTTGGTGGCTACACCTTC	CAQIRQPVGGYTF
TRBV5-5	TRBJ2-7	TRBD1	once	TGTGCCAGCAGCTCGGAACTCCGGACAGGCGCCTACGAGCAGTACTTC	CASSSELRTGAYEQYF
TRBV28	TRBJ1-1	.	.	TGTGCCAGCTTGCAGGGGCCAGGGAACACTGAAGCTTTCTTT	CASLQGPGNTEAFF
TRBV9	TRBJ1-1	TRBD1	.	TGTGCCAGCAGCGATCGAAAGACAGGGAGAACTGAAGCTTTCTTT	CASSDRKTGRTEAFF
TRBV28	TRBJ1-2	.	.	TGTGCCAGCAGTTTGACAGACCTTCGCTATGGCTACACCTTC	CASSLTDLRYGYTF
TRBV11-2	TRBJ1-4	TRBD1	few	TGTGCCAGCAGCCAGGCCCCGGGACAGGGAGCATCGGTTGAAAAACTGTTTTTT	CASSQAPGQGASVEKLFF
TRBV7-2	TRBJ1-2	.	.	TGTGCCAGCAGCTCACGCGGTCCTTATGGCTACACCTTC	CASSSRGPYGYTF
TRBV28	TRBJ2-7	TRBD2	.	TGTGCCAGCACTCCTAGCGGGAGTGGGAACGAGCAGTACTTC	CASTPSGSGNEQYF
TRBV28	TRBJ2-3	TRBD2	.	TGTGCCAGCAGCCCTGCGGGAGCTCTCACAGATACGCAGTATTTT	CASSPAGALTDTQYF
TRBV5-1	TRBJ2-2	TRBD2	.	TGCGCCAGCAGCCTGACTAGCGGGGCCGCCGGGGAGCTGTTTTTT	CASSLTSGAAGELFF
TRBV19	TRBJ2-3	.	.	TGTGCCAGTAGTCTACCATCCGGGACTGGGAACACAGATACGCAGTATTTT	CASSLPSGTGNTDTQYF
TRBV7-9	TRBJ1-2	.	.	TGTGCCAGCAGCAGTCAGGGTTCCTATGGCTACACCTTC	CASSSQGSYGYTF
TRBV5-1	TRBJ1-6	TRBD1	.	TGCGCCAGCAGCTTCCGGGACAGGGTTAATTCACCCCTCCACTTT	CASSFRDRVNSPLHF
TRBV28	TRBJ2-1	TRBD1	.	TGTGCCAGCAGTCCACGAGGGACAGCCGACAATGAGCAGTTCTTC	CASSPRGTADNEQFF
TRBV24-1	TRBJ2-3	.	.	TGTGCCACCAGTGTCGGGGGTAGTCCAGATACGCAGTATTTT	CATSVGGSPDTQYF
TRBV7-6	TRBJ2-7	TRBD2	.	TGTGCCAGCAGCTTAGGTAGCGGGAGTGGCTACGAGCAGTACTTC	CASSLGSGSGYEQYF
TRBV19	TRBJ2-7	.	.	TGTGCCAGTACCAACGGACAGAAAGCCCCGTACGAGCAGTACTTC	CASTNGQKAPYEQYF
TRBV25-1	TRBJ1-6	.	.	TGTGCCAGCAGTGGGCCCCAGGGCCTAAGCTCCTATAATTCACCCCTCCACTTT	CASSGPQGLSSYNSPLHF
TRBV28	TRBJ1-4	TRBD1	.	TGTGCCAGCAGTCCCCCCCAGGGGGGCGTTGAAAAACTGTTTTTT	CASSPPQGGVEKLFF
TRBV7-2	TRBJ1-3	.	.	TGTGCCAGCAGCTTAGGAGGGACAACTGGAAACACCATATATTTT	CASSLGGTTGNTIYF
TRBV5-1	TRBJ1-2	.	many	TGCGCCAGCAGCTTGGGGACAACTAACTATGGCTACACCTTC	CASSLGTTNYGYTF
TRBV6-1	TRBJ2-6	TRBD1	once	TGTGCCAGCAGTGGACAGGGGGCGCGAGGGGCCAACGTCCTGACTTTC	CASSGQGARGANVLTF
TRBV24-1	TRBJ1-2	TRBD1	.	TGTGCCACCAGCGGACAGGGAGGTGGCTACACCTTC	CATSGQGGGYTF
TRBV5-1	TRBJ1-1	TRBD1	.	TGCGCCAGCAGCTGGGGGACAGCTAACACTGAAGCTTTCTTT	CASSWGTANTEAFF
TRBV6-2/TRBV6-3	TRBJ2-5	.	.	TGTGCCAGCAGTTACTCGTTTAGGAAGGGGGGGGAACAAGAGACCCAGTACTTC	CASSYSFRKGGEQETQYF
TRBV14	TRBJ2-1	.	once	TGTGCCAGCAGCCAAGAGATGGCGTCGCTAGCTGGGAATGAGCAGTTCTTC	CASSQEMASLAGNEQFF
TRBV6-1	TRBJ2-3	TRBD2	.	TGTGCCAGCAGTGTGGGACTAGCGGGAGGAGGGCATACGCAGTATTTT	CASSVGLAGGGHTQYF
TRBV27	TRBJ1-1	.	few	TGTGCCAGCAGTTTAGGTGGGGGCGGGGGCACTGAAGCTTTCTTT	CASSLGGGGGTEAFF
TRBV5-1	TRBJ2-7	TRBD2	.	TGCGCCAGCAGCTTGGTCCCCTTAGCGGGAGGCAGCTCCTACGAGCAGTACTTC	CASSLVPLAGGSSYEQYF
TRBV9	TRBJ1-5	.	.	TGTGCCAGCAGCCCAGGACCTAATGAGCGGGAGCCCCAGCATTTT	CASSPGPNEREPQHF
TRBV28	TRBJ2-7	.	.	TGTGCCAGCAGCCTGAGGGTAGGAGCCCTCTCCTACGAGCAGTACTTC	CASSLRVGALSYEQYF
TRBV28	TRBJ1-6	.	.	TGTGCCAGCACCTCGCCGGGAGGGGGATCACCCCTCCACTTT	CASTSPGGGSPLHF
TRBV6-2/TRBV6-3	TRBJ1-5	.	.	TGTGCCAGCAGTTACAGGACTTACCTGACGGATCAGCCCCAGCATTTT	CASSYRTYLTDQPQHF